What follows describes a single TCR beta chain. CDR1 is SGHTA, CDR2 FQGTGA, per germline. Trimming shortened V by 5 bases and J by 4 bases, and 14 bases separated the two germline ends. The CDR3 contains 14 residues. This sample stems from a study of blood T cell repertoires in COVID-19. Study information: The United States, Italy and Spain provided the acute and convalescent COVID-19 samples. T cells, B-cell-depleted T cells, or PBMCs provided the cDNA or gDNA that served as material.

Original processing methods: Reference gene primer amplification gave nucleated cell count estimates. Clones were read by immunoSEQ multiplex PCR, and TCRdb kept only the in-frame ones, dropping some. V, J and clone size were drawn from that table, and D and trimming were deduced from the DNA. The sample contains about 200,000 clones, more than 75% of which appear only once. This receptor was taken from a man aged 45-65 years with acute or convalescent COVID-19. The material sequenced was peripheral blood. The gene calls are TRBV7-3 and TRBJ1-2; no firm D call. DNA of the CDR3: TGTGCCAGCAGCCAGTCGCCGTCAACCTATGGCTACACCTTC. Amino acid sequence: CASSQSPSTYGYTF.